The entry below describes one TCR beta chain. Its cognate antigen is unknown. The CDR3 contains 15 residues. The germline CDR1 and CDR2 sequences are LNHDA and SQIVND (reference sequence). The data are from a study of CXCR3-negative and CXCR3-positive naive CD8 T cells. Whole-study findings and limits: More hydrophobic TRB CDR3s occurred in CXCR3-positive than in CXCR3-negative naive cells.

UMI-tagged TRB cDNA libraries were built via 5' RACE. TCRdb reprocessed the 5' RACE reads and keeps a single row for each CDR3 protein, giving no DNA. The sample includes some 140,000 distinct CDR3 sequences. What was sequenced was naive CXCR3+ CD8+ T cells from blood. The subset denotes: CD45RO-CCR7+CD27+CD95- naive CD8+ T cells expressing CXCR3 (TNR3+). The chain carries TRBV19 and TRBJ2-1; the TCRdb call, TRBD1, lacks DNA for checking. The clonotype comes from a human donor in good health. Some clones in this sample may be carry-over from other donors' samples. CDR3 sequence: CASRFEGTPYNEQFF. The variable domain in full, completed from reference TRBV19 and TRBJ2-1, reads DGGITQSPKYLFRKEGQNVTLSCEQNLNHDAMYWYRQDPGQGLRLIYYSQIVNDFQKGDIAEGYSVSREKKESFPLTVTSAQKNPTAFYLCASRFEGTPYNEQFFGPGTRLTVL.